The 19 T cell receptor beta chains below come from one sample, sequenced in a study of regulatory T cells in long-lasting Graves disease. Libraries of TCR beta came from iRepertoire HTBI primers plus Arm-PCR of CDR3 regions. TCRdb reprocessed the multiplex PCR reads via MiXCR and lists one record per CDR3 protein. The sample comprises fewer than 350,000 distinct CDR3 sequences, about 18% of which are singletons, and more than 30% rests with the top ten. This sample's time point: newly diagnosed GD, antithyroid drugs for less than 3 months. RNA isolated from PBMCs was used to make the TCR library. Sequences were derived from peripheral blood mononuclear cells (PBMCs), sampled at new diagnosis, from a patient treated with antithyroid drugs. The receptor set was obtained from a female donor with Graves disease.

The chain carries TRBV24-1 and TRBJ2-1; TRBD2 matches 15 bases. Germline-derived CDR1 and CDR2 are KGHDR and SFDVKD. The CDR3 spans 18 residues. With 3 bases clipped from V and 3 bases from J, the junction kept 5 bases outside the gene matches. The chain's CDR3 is CATSDKGTSGRFYNEQFF. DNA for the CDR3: TGTGCCACCAGTGATAAAGGGACTAGCGGGAGGTTCTACAATGAGCAGTTCTTC.

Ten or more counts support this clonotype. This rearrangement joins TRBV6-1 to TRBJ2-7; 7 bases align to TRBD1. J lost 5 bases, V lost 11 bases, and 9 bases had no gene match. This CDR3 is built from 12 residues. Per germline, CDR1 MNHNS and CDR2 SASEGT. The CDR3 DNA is TGTGCCTCCACAACAGGGGCCCACGAGCAGTACTTC. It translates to CASTTGAHEQYF.

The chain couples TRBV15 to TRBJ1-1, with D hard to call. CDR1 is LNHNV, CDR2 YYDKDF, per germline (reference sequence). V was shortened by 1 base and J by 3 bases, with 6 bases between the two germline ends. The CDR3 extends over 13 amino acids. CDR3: CATSRALDTEAFF. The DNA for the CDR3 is TGTGCCACCAGCAGAGCTTTGGACACTGAAGCTTTCTTT.

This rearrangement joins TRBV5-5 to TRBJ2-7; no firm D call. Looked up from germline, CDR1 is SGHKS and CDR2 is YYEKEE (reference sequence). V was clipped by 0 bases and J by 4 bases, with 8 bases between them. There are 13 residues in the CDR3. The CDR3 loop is CASSLEQQYEQYF. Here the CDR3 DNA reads TGTGCCAGCAGCTTGGAACAGCAGTACGAGCAGTACTTC.

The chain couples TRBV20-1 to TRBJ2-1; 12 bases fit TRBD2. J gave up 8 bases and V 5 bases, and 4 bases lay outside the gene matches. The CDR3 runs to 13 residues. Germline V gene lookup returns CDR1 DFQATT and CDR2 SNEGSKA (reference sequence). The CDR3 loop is CSARRLAGDEQFF. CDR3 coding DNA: TGCAGTGCTCGCCGACTAGCGGGAGATGAGCAGTTCTTC.

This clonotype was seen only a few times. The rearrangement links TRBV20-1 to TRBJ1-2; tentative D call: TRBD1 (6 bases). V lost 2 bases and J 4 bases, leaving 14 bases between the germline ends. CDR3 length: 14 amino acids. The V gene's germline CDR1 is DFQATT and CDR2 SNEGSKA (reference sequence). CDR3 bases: TGCAGTGCTAGACCCGACAGGCACCCCTATGGCTACACCTTC. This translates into CSARPDRHPYGYTF.

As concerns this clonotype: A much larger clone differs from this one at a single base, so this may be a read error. CDR3 sequence: CVSRKETISYEQYF. CDR3 DNA: TGCGTCAGCAGAAAAGAGACTATCTCCTACGAGCAGTACTTC. The chain uses TRBV5-1 and TRBJ2-7, with D possibly matching TRBD2 (5 bases). The CDR3 has 14 amino acids. Germline V lookup: CDR1 SGHRS, CDR2 YFSETQ.

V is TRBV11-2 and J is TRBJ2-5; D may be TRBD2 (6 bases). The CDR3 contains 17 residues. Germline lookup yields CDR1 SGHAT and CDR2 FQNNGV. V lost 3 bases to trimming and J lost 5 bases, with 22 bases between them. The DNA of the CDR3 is TGTGCCAGCAGCTTCGGGGACTCCAGTTATCAGAGGGAGACCCAGTACTTC. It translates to CASSFGDSSYQRETQYF. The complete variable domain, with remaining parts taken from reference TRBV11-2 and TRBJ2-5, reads EAGVAQSPRYKIIEKRQSVAFWCNPISGHATLYWYQQILGQGPKLLIQFQNNGVVDDSQLPKDRFSAERLKGVDSTLKIQPAKLEDSAVYLCASSFGDSSYQRETQYFGPGTRLLVL.

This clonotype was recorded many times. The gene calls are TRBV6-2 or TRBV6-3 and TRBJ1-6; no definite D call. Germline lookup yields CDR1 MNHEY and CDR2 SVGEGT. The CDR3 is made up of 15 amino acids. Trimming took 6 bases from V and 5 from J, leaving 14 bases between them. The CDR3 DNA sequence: TGTGCCAGCAGATCGGACGGAAAGAATAATTCACCCCTCCACTTT. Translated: CASRSDGKNNSPLHF.

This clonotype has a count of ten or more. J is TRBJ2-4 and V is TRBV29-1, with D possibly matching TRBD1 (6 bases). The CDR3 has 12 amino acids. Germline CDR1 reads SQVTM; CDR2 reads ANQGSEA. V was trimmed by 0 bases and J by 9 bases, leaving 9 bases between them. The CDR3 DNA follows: TGCAGCGTTGAAGAGGCAGGGGTCATTCAGTACTTC. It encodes CSVEEAGVIQYF. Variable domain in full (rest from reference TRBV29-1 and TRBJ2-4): SAVISQKPSRDICQRGTSLTIQCQVDSQVTMMFWYRQQPGQSLTLIATANQGSEATYESGFVIDKFPISRPNLTFSTLTVSNMSPEDSSIYLCSVEEAGVIQYFGAGTRLSVL.

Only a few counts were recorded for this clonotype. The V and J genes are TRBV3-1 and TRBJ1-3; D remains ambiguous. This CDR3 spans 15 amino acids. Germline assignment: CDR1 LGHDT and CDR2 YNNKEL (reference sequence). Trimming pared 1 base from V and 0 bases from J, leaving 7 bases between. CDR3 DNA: TGTGCCAGCAGCCAAGCTTGGGGCTCTGGAAACACCATATATTTT. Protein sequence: CASSQAWGSGNTIYF.

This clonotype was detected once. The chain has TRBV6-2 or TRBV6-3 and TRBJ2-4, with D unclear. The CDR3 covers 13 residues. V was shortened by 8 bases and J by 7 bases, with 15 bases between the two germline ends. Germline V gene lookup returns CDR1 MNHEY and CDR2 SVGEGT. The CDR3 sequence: CASWNGFSNIQYF. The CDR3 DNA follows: TGTGCCAGCTGGAACGGTTTTTCGAACATTCAGTACTTC.

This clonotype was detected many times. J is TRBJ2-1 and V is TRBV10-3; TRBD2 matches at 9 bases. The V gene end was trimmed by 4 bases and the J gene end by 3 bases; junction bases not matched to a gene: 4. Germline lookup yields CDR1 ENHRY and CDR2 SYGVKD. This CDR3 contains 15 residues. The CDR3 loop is CAISATSGLYNEQFF. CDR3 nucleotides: TGTGCCATCAGTGCGACTAGCGGACTCTACAATGAGCAGTTCTTC.

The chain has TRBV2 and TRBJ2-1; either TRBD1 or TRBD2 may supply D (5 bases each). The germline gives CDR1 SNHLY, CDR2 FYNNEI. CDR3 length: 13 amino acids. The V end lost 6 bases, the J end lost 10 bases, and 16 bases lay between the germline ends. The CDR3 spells CASRNWGSGEQFF. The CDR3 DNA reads TGTGCCAGCAGGAACTGGGGGTCAGGGGAGCAGTTCTTC.

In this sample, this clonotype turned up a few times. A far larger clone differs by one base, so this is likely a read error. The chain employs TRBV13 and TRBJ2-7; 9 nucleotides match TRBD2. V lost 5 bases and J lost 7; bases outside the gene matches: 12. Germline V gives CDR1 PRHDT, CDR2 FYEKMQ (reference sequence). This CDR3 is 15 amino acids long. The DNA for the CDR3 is TGTGCCAGCAGCCCTGCTAGCGGGACCTACAATGAGCAGTACTTC. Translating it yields CASSPASGTYNEQYF.

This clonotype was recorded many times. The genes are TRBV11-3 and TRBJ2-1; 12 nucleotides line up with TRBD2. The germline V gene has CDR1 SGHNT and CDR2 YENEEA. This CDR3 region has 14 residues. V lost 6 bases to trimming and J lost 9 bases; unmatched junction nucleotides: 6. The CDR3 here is CASRTSGSNFEQFF. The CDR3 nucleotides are TGTGCCAGCAGGACTAGCGGGAGTAATTTTGAGCAGTTCTTC. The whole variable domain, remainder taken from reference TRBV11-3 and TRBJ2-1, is EAGVVQSPRYKIIEKKQPVAFWCNPISGHNTLYWYLQNLGQGPELLIRYENEEAVDDSQLPKDRFSAERLKGVDSTLKIQPAELGDSAVYLCASRTSGSNFEQFFGPGTRLTVL.

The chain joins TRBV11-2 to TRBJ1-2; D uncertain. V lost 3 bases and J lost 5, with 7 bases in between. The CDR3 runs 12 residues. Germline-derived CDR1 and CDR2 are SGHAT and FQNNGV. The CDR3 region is CASSLVQYGYTF. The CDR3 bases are TGTGCCAGCAGCTTGGTGCAGTATGGCTACACCTTC.

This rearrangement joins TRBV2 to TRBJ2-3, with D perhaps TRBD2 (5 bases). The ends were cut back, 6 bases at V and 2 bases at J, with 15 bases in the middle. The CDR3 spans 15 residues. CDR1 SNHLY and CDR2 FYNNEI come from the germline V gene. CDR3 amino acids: CASRRRARDTDTQYF. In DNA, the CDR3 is TGTGCCAGCAGGAGGCGGGCCCGGGACACAGATACGCAGTATTTT. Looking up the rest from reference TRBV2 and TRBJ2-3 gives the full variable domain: EPEVTQTPSHQVTQMGQEVILRCVPISNHLYFYWYRQILGQKVEFLVSFYNNEISEKSEIFDDQFSVERPDGSNFTLKIRSTKLEDSAMYFCASRRRARDTDTQYFGPGTRLTVL.

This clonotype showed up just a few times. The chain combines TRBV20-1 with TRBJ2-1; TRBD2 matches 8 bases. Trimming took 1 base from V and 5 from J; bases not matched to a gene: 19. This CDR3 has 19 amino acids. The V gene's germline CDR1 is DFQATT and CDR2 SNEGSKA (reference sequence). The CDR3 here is CSARGILFTHGTRNNEQFF. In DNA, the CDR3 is TGCAGTGCTAGAGGAATCCTATTCACCCACGGGACTAGAAACAATGAGCAGTTCTTC.